Listed below are T cell receptor beta chains from one sample, sequenced in a study of CD8 T cells in Susac syndrome. TCRdb independently ran MiXCR on the immunoSEQ multiplex PCR reads; one entry per CDR3 protein. This table has 300,000 to 350,000 distinct CDR3 sequences, about 90% appearing once. The sequenced material came from CD4+ T cells from PBMCs. Receptors originate from a human donor with multiple sclerosis. The CDR3 runs from the conserved cysteine through the conserved F or W. A D gene is named only where the DNA matches it firmly. Where a row states a size, it is once, few, many or the class of an expanded clone; other rows omit it.

d_gene	abundance	v_gene	len	j_gene	CDR3nt	CDR3aa
NA	NA	TRBV12-3/TRBV12-4	13	TRBJ1-6	TGTGCCAGCAGTTTTTCGGGGTTCTCACCCCTCCACTTT	CASSFSGFSPLHF
TRBD1	NA	TRBV5-1	15	TRBJ1-1	TGCGCCAGCAGCATGCAGGGGGCGAGCCACACTGAAGCTTTCTTT	CASSMQGASHTEAFF
NA	NA	TRBV29-1	13	TRBJ2-1	TGCAGCGTGAGTACCAAGGGTCCCAATGAGCAGTTCTTC	CSVSTKGPNEQFF
NA	once	TRBV15	15	TRBJ2-5	TGTGCCACCAGCACGGAAAAAAAGTACCAAGAGACCCAGTACTTC	CATSTEKKYQETQYF
NA	NA	TRBV5-6	16	TRBJ2-2	TGTGCCAGCAGCCTATCAAACAGGAATCCAACCGGGGAGCTGTTTTTT	CASSLSNRNPTGELFF
TRBD1	NA	TRBV9	16	TRBJ2-2	TGTGCCAGCAGCCCCCTAGGGGGACAGGGTACCGGGGAGCTGTTTTTT	CASSPLGGQGTGELFF
TRBD1	NA	TRBV7-9	16	TRBJ2-3	TGTGCCAGCAGCTTAAGTTCAGGGGGCTATAGAGATACGCAGTATTTT	CASSLSSGGYRDTQYF
NA	NA	TRBV29-1	16	TRBJ1-2	TGCAGCGTCATCATGGGCTTGGGCCGTAAGGACTATGGCTACACCTTC	CSVIMGLGRKDYGYTF
NA	NA	TRBV29-1	13	TRBJ2-1	TGCAGCGCCGACCCTAGCTCCTACAATGAGCAGTTCTTC	CSADPSSYNEQFF
TRBD2	NA	TRBV7-9	16	TRBJ2-7	TGTGCCAGCAGCGCCGGACTAGCGGGAGCTAGCTACGAGCAGTACTTC	CASSAGLAGASYEQYF
NA	NA	TRBV4-2	17	TRBJ1-1	TGTGCCAGCAGCCAAGATCTAGGCGGGCCCCCGGGCACTGAAGCTTTCTTT	CASSQDLGGPPGTEAFF
NA	NA	TRBV10-3	12	TRBJ2-5	TGTGCCATCAGTGAGTCTGGGGAGACCCAGTACTTC	CAISESGETQYF
TRBD1	NA	TRBV19	13	TRBJ1-1	TGTGCCAGTAGTTTGACAGGGGGTGGGCAAGCTTTCTTT	CASSLTGGGQAFF
NA	NA	TRBV12-3/TRBV12-4	17	TRBJ2-6	TGTGCCAGCAGCCCACGGGGCGTTGCCTCTGGGGCCAACGTCCTGACTTTC	CASSPRGVASGANVLTF
NA	NA	TRBV7-2	14	TRBJ2-1	TGTGCCAGCAGCCCTGAGGGGGCCTACAATGAGCAGTTCTTC	CASSPEGAYNEQFF
NA	NA	TRBV5-8	11	TRBJ2-7	TGTGCCAGCACCCGGACCTACGAGCAGTACTTC	CASTRTYEQYF
NA	NA	TRBV23-1	15	TRBJ1-1	TGCGCCAGCAGTCAATCGCGGGGGACCTCCGCTGAAGCTTTCTTT	CASSQSRGTSAEAFF
NA	NA	TRBV6-2/TRBV6-3	17	TRBJ1-1	TGTGCCAGCAGTTACGGTGACAGGACTGGCCTCGGACCTGAAGCTTTCTTT	CASSYGDRTGLGPEAFF
TRBD2	NA	TRBV7-2	15	TRBJ2-4	TGTGCCAGCAGCTGGGCGGGACTAGCGTTAAACATTCAGTACTTC	CASSWAGLALNIQYF
NA	NA	TRBV3-1	14	TRBJ1-1	TGTGCCAGCAGCCCTCCCGGGGCAGGCACTGAAGCTTTCTTT	CASSPPGAGTEAFF
TRBD1	once	TRBV5-1	14	TRBJ2-4	TGCGCCAGCAGCCGAGGGACAGGCCAAAACATTCAGTACTTC	CASSRGTGQNIQYF
TRBD1	NA	TRBV20-1	12	TRBJ2-7	TGCAGTGCTAGAGAAAACAGGGGCGAGCAGTACTTC	CSARENRGEQYF
NA	few	TRBV30	13	TRBJ2-1	TGTGCCTGGACGACCACAGGGTACAATGAGCAGTTCTTC	CAWTTTGYNEQFF
NA	NA	TRBV19	13	TRBJ1-1	TGTGCCAGTAGTATGACGAGGAACACTGAAGCTTTCTTT	CASSMTRNTEAFF
TRBD1	NA	TRBV4-1	15	TRBJ2-1	TGCGCCAGCAGCCAACCCCTGACAGGGCACAATGAGCAGTTCTTC	CASSQPLTGHNEQFF
NA	NA	TRBV5-1	15	TRBJ2-1	TGCGCCAGCAGCCCTTCGCTGGGGGCGGGTTATGAGCAGTTCTTC	CASSPSLGAGYEQFF
NA	NA	TRBV7-2	15	TRBJ1-5	TGTGCCAGCAGCTTGGGGGGCAGGATTAATCAGCCCCAGCATTTT	CASSLGGRINQPQHF
TRBD1	NA	TRBV11-2	14	TRBJ2-1	TGTGCCAGCAGCCTAGACAGGGAGAGGGGGGAGCAGTTCTTC	CASSLDRERGEQFF
NA	once	TRBV7-9	13	TRBJ2-5	TGTGCCAGCTCGGCTCGGGCTCTCGAGACCCAGTACTTC	CASSARALETQYF
NA	NA	TRBV20-1	13	TRBJ1-5	TGCAGTGCCACAATGGGGCGAGATCAGCCCCAGCATTTT	CSATMGRDQPQHF